These T cell receptor beta chains were read from a single sample in a study of blood T cell repertoires in COVID-19. Data came from immunoSEQ multiplex PCR; TCRdb stores just in-frame clones and leaves some out. The data show roughly 280,000 clones, 80% to 90% seen once. The sample taken for sequencing was PBMCs or T cells enriched from blood (not recorded which). The source of these receptors is a woman aged 18-30 years who had recovered from COVID-19. Each CDR3 is given without its conserved first and last residue. D genes are given only for firm matches. Clone size, where shown, is once, few, many, or a class for clones that have expanded.

v_gene	d_gene	abundance	CDR3aa
TRBV5-1	TRBD1	few	ASSIRTGAEGYT
TRBV4-1	TRBD2	-	ASSQDKRGGTDTQY
TRBV5-1	TRBD1	-	ASSRGQAGGELF
TRBV7-2	TRBD1	few	ASSLPRTGGYGYT
TRBV6-5	-	-	ASSYRLSGEQF
TRBV2	TRBD1	-	ASTGGANTEAF
TRBV6-6	TRBD2	-	ASSRLAPYNEQF
TRBV23-1	-	-	ASSPGEGTIPPYEQY
TRBV7-3	TRBD2	-	ASSLGLAGANTDTQY
TRBV27	-	-	ASSYFSPGQGSRNEQF
TRBV6-1	-	-	ASSEITTGNTEAF
TRBV6-2/TRBV6-3	TRBD1	few	ASSSTTGWDTQY
TRBV19	-	-	ASSKAGADYGYT
TRBV4-1	-	once	ASSQVGGNSPLH
TRBV9	-	-	ASSDGQHGF
TRBV19	-	-	ASDGGVGQPQH
TRBV12-3/TRBV12-4	TRBD1	-	ASSLGTGRLAF
TRBV9	TRBD1	few	ASSVWTGDTGELF
TRBV2	TRBD1	-	ASSEHRQGRFTGNQPQH
TRBV5-6	-	few	ASSHLLAQSSYNEQF
TRBV3-1/TRBV3-2	TRBD1	-	ASSQADRGRRAF
TRBV3-1/TRBV3-2	-	-	ASSQGGHNSPLH
TRBV30	TRBD1	-	AWSPIVGTGNQPQH
TRBV3-1/TRBV3-2	TRBD2	-	ASSQEGGGETQY
TRBV14	TRBD1	-	ASRSRQGATEAF
TRBV9	-	-	ASSVQGLGEQF
TRBV2	-	-	ASSTQEDQPQH
TRBV4-1	TRBD1	-	ASSQDGRQGDEQF
TRBV9	-	-	ASSGHSVNYGYT
TRBV9	TRBD1	-	ASSVKTGGRYGYT
TRBV11-2	TRBD1	-	ASNTGVETQY
TRBV5-1	-	once	ASSLQTSNGELF
TRBV4-2	-	-	ASSQEGGAVGETQY
TRBV20-1	-	-	SASRQNNEQF
TRBV12-3/TRBV12-4	-	-	AVWGGLNYGYT
TRBV10-3	-	-	AISGQESEAF
TRBV28	TRBD1	-	ASSLLDREDGYT
TRBV15	-	-	ATSPGQLRNEKLF
TRBV9	-	-	ASSPTMAHTDTQY
TRBV7-9	TRBD2	-	ASRTGTSAGELF
TRBV28	-	few	ASRRTQGGAAF
TRBV10-3	TRBD2	once	AISEKLAGSYEQY
TRBV15	-	-	ATAAGNYGYT
TRBV27	-	-	ASSSGGWDTEAF
TRBV5-1	TRBD1	-	ASSQGGSDGYT